This T cell receptor (beta chain) was obtained from a study of shared clonotypes between healthy human individuals. Points on this clone: The antigen remains undetermined.

Trimming removed 4 bases at V and 2 bases at J, with 9 bases between. Per germline, CDR1 SGHNT and CDR2 YYREEE (reference sequence). This CDR3 has 14 amino acids. Study results and limitations: A handful of donors showed sharing of about 4.7% of naive CD4 clonotypes. The sole specimen, blood, was sampled, and tissue repertoires likely differ.

The repertoire was sequenced with immunoSEQ multiplex PCR; TCRdb's copy has only in-frame clones and lacks some. The data contain some 2,500,000 clones, roughly 93% of them seen just once; the ten biggest clones take up 0.36%. The chain uses TRBV5-4 and TRBJ2-2; D is unresolved. The sequence derives from a man in his late teens or twenties in good health. Some clones in this sample may be carry-over from other donors' samples. The material sequenced was naive CD4+ T cells from PBMCs. The sample's subset: CD45RA+ positively selected. This chain's CDR3 is CASSDPPNTGELFF. DNA for the CDR3: TGTGCCAGCAGCGACCCACCTAACACCGGGGAGCTGTTTTTT.